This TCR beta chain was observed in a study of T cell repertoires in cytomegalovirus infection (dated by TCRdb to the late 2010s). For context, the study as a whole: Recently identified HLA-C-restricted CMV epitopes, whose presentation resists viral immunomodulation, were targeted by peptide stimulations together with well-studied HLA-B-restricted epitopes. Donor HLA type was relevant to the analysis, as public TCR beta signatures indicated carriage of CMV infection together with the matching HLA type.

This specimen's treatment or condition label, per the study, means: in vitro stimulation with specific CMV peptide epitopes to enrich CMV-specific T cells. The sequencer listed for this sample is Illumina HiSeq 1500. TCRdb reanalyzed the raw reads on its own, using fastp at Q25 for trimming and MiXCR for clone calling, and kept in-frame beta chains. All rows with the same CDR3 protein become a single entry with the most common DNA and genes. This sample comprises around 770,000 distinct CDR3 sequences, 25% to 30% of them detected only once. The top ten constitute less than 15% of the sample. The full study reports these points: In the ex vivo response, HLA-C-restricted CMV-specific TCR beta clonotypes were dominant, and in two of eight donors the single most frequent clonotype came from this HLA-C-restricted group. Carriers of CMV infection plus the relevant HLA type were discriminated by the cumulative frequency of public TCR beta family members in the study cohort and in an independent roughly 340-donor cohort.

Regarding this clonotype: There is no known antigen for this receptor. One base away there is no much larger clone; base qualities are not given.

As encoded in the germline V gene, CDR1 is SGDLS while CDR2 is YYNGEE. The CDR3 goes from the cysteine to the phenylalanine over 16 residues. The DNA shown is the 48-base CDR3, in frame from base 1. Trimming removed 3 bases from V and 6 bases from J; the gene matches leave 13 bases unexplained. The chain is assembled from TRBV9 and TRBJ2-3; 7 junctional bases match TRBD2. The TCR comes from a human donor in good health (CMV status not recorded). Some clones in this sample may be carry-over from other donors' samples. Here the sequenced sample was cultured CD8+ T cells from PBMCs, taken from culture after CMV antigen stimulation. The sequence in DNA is TGTGCCAGCAGCGCAACTATACTGACTAGCTCGGATACGCAGTATTTT. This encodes CASSATILTSSDTQYF.